This T cell receptor (beta chain) comes out of a study of cytotoxic CD8 clonotypes in ibrutinib-treated CLL. Background on the study: The study included roughly 10 relapsed/refractory and about 16 treatment-naive patients; about 18 had IGHV unmutated disease. Response samples were obtained once patients had received a median around 12 months of treatment, range 6 to 36. Per sample, productive templates averaged around 260,000 and productive rearrangements averaged 94,082. Notes on the study in general: The clonality rise at ibrutinib response reflected private clonotype expansion.

Here immunoSEQ multiplex PCR was the method, and the copy in TCRdb shows in-frame clones only, minus some. Here the sample spans more than 110,000 clones, more than 85% being singletons. The V end was cut by 2 bases, the J end by 0 bases, with 5 bases between. The CDR3 is made up of 14 amino acids. Per germline, CDR1 SGHAT and CDR2 FQNNGV. Concerning this clone: Its antigen is undetermined.

The chain couples TRBV11-2 to TRBJ2-1, with D hard to call. Sequenced material: PBMCs, taken after 12 months of ibrutinib treatment. The receptor was derived from a human donor with chronic lymphocytic leukemia. DNA of the CDR3: TGTGCCAGCAGCTTAAAAAGCTCCTACAATGAGCAGTTCTTC. It is translated as CASSLKSSYNEQFF.